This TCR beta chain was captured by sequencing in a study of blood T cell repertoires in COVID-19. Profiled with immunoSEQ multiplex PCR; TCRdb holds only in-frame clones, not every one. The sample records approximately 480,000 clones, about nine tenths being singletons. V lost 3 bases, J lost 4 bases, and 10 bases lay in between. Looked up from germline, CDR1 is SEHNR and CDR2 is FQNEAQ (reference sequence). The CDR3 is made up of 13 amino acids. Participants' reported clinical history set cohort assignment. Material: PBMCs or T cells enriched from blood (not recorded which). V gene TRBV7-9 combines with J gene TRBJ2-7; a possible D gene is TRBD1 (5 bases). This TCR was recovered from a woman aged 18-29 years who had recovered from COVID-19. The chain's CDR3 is CASSFSGMYEQYF. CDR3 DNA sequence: TGTGCCAGCAGCTTTTCAGGGATGTACGAGCAGTACTTC.